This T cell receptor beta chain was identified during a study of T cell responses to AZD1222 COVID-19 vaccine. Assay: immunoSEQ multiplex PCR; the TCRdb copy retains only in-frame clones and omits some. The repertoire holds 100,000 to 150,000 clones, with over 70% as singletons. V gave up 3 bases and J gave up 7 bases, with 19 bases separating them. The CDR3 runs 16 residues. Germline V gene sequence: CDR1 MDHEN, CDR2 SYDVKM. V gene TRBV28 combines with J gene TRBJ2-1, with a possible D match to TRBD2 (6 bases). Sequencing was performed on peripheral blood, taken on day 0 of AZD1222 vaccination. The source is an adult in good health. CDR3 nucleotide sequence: TGTGCCAGCAGTTTCGCCGTTTGGGGGGAAGGGAATGAGCAGTTCTTC. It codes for CASSFAVWGEGNEQFF. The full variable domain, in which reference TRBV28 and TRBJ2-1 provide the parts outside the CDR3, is DVKVTQSSRYLVKRTGEKVFLECVQDMDHENMFWYRQDPGLGLRLIYFSYDVKMKEKGDIPEGYSVSREKKERFSLILESASTNQTSMYLCASSFAVWGEGNEQFFGPGTRLTVL.